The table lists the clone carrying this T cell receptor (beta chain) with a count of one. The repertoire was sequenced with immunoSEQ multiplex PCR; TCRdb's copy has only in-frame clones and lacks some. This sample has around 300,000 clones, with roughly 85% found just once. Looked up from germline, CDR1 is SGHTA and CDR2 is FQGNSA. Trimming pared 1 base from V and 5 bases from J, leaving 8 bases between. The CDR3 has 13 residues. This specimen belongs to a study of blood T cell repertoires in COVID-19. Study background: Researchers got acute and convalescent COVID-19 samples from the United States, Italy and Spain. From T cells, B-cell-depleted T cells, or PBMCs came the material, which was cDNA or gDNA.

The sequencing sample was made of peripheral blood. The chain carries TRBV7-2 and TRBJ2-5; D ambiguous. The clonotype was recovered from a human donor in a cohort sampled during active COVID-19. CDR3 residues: CASSLVPRETQYF. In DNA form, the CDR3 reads TGTGCCAGCAGCTTAGTCCCCAGGGAGACCCAGTACTTC.